This TCR beta chain emerged from a study of T-cell reconstitution after alpha-beta-depleted transplantation in children. Molecular barcoding with unique molecular identifiers was used for the TCRbeta library. TCRdb re-analysed the PCR reads in MiXCR, keeping a single row per CDR3 protein. The table lists around 380,000 distinct CDR3 sequences, roughly a tenth of them singletons. The CDR3 has 14 residues. The germline V and J ends were trimmed by 4 bases and 0 bases, with 11 bases remaining between them. Germline V gene data show CDR1 as SQVTM and CDR2 as ANQGSEA. This chain links TRBV29-1 with TRBJ2-3; D might be TRBD1 (6 bases). The sequence derives from a human donor who donated a stem cell graft to a child with acute myeloid leukemia. The sample was PBMCs from the stem cell graft donor, taken from the stem cell graft. The CDR3: CSVVRQESTDTQYF. DNA of the CDR3: TGCAGCGTTGTAAGACAGGAAAGCACAGATACGCAGTATTTT.